These 30 T cell receptor beta chains were sequenced from one sample in a study of T cells expressing NK-cell markers (dated by TCRdb to about 2020). Library preparation was by 5' RACE. Sequencing relied on an Illumina HiSeq 2000. Each entry corresponds to one CDR3 protein sequence from reads that TCRdb reprocessed, and DNA is not given. This sample's table has entries for about 460,000 distinct CDR3 sequences. The ten largest clones take up approximately 1.4% of the sample. The sample comprised blood T cells: a sorted CD56 or NKG2C T cell subset, CD4+ or CD8+ T cells, or bulk PBMC T cells (not recorded which). The receptors stem from a woman in her 50s in good health. Donor details come from another sample of the same person, matched by shared clones.

The chain has TRBV11-2 and TRBJ2-2. Looked up from germline, CDR1 is SGHAT and CDR2 is FQNNGV. The CDR3 covers 15 residues. CDR3 region: CASSPLDSNTGELFF.

This chain connects TRBV6-2 or TRBV6-3 to TRBJ2-1; the D gene TCRdb calls, TRBD2, cannot be checked with no DNA. CDR1 is MNHEY, CDR2 SVGEGT, per germline. There are 17 residues in the CDR3. The CDR3 loop reads CASRGGTSRGPYNEQFF.

The CDR3 loop reads CSASEGGKQYF. The chain recombines TRBV20-1 with TRBJ2-7; TCRdb names TRBD1, which stays unverified in the absence of DNA. Germline assignment: CDR1 DFQATT and CDR2 SNEGSKA (reference sequence). The CDR3 covers 11 residues.

V and J are TRBV10-3 and TRBJ2-1; TCRdb's assignment of TRBD2 cannot be checked, as there is no DNA. CDR1 ENHRY and CDR2 SYGVKD come from the germline V gene. The CDR3 sequence is 16 residues long. The CDR3 loop is CAISEWSGPRTNEQFF.

The chain couples TRBV20-1 to TRBJ1-4; the TRBD1 assignment by TCRdb is unverifiable without DNA. Germline V CDR1 and CDR2: DFQATT, SNEGSKA (reference sequence). The CDR3 extends over 15 amino acids. CDR3 residues: CSASEVTGWGEKLFF.

This chain connects TRBV6-2 or TRBV6-3 to TRBJ2-5; the TRBD2 assignment by TCRdb is unverifiable without DNA. This CDR3 has 16 residues. Germline-derived CDR1 and CDR2 are MNHEY and SVGEGT. The CDR3 spells CASSYGLAGVVETQYF.

This rearrangement joins TRBV5-1 to TRBJ1-2. CDR1 SGHRS and CDR2 YFSETQ come from the germline V gene. CDR3 size: 13 residues. CDR3 loop: CASSLPGLYGYTF. The full variable domain, with the rest looked up from reference TRBV5-1 and TRBJ1-2, is KAGVTQTPRYLIKTRGQQVTLSCSPISGHRSVSWYQQTPGQGLQFLFEYFSETQRNKGNFPGRFSGRQFSNSRSEMNVSTLELGDSALYLCASSLPGLYGYTFGSGTRLTVV.

This chain connects TRBV10-3 to TRBJ2-1; TCRdb picks TRBD2, but there is no DNA to check that call. The CDR3 contains 13 residues. Germline V lookup: CDR1 ENHRY, CDR2 SYGVKD. The CDR3 reads CAIGGSGYNEQFF.

The gene calls are TRBV20-1 and TRBJ2-7. CDR1 is DFQATT and CDR2 is SNEGSKA in the germline V gene (reference sequence). The CDR3 loop spans 13 amino acids. The chain's CDR3 is CSARLGSAMEQYF.

V usage is TRBV9 and J usage is TRBJ2-5; TCRdb names TRBD1, which stays unverified in the absence of DNA. The CDR3 loop spans 16 amino acids. The V gene's germline CDR1 is SGDLS and CDR2 YYNGEE. CDR3 region: CASTARDRRQQETQYF.

The V gene is TRBV3-1, the J gene TRBJ2-1; with no DNA, the TCRdb D assignment of TRBD2 cannot be verified. Germline CDR1 reads LGHDT; CDR2 reads YNNKEL (reference sequence). The CDR3 has 17 amino acids. The CDR3 loop reads CASSVKRSAGGKGEQFF.

V and J are TRBV11-3 and TRBJ2-2. Germline CDR1 is SGHNT and CDR2 is YENEEA. The CDR3 runs to 15 residues. The CDR3 reads CASSPEAIVMTELFF.

The chain employs TRBV20-1 and TRBJ1-5. This CDR3 comprises 13 residues. Germline-derived CDR1 and CDR2 are DFQATT and SNEGSKA (reference sequence). CDR3 sequence: CSAKSGPNQPQHF.

The chain's CDR3 is CASRQSGTGGETQYF. This chain links TRBV6-5 with TRBJ2-5; TCRdb gives TRBD1 as the D gene, but with no DNA this cannot be confirmed. Germline V gene sequence: CDR1 MNHEY, CDR2 SVGAGI. The CDR3 totals 15 residues.

The CDR3 loop reads CASSPRWGQGWQFF. The chain uses TRBV11-3 and TRBJ2-1; TCRdb indicates TRBD1, and absent DNA this call remains unverified. The CDR3 spans 14 residues. Germline V CDR1 and CDR2: SGHNT, YENEEA. Drawing the rest from reference TRBV11-3 and TRBJ2-1, the complete variable domain is EAGVVQSPRYKIIEKKQPVAFWCNPISGHNTLYWYLQNLGQGPELLIRYENEEAVDDSQLPKDRFSAERLKGVDSTLKIQPAELGDSAVYLCASSPRWGQGWQFFGPGTRLTVL.

The chain employs TRBV6-5 and TRBJ1-5; the TCRdb D gene call, TRBD1, has no DNA to confirm it. CDR3 length: 13 residues. CDR1 is MNHEY, CDR2 SVGAGI, per germline. Here the CDR3 reads CASSDRRNQPQHF.

The chain is built from TRBV20-1 and TRBJ2-3; TCRdb's assignment of TRBD1 cannot be checked, as there is no DNA. The CDR3 consists of 13 residues. Germline V gene sequence: CDR1 DFQATT, CDR2 SNEGSKA (reference sequence). This chain's CDR3 is CSAGTGGTDTQYF.

The chain uses TRBV14 and TRBJ1-1. CDR3 length equals 12 residues. Germline CDR1 reads SGHDN; CDR2 reads FVKESK. CDR3 sequence: CASSQNSNEAFF.

V is TRBV24-1 and J is TRBJ2-1; TCRdb's D gene call, TRBD2, goes unchecked for lack of DNA. This CDR3 has 18 residues. Per germline, CDR1 KGHDR and CDR2 SFDVKD. The CDR3 is CATSDFSREGGSYNEQFF.

The chain carries TRBV6-6 and TRBJ1-1; TCRdb selects TRBD1, and the lack of DNA leaves this call unchecked. The CDR3 contains 15 residues. Germline V CDR1 and CDR2: MNHNY, SVGAGI (reference sequence). CDR3 in amino acids: CASLDRGGFGTEAFF.

This CDR3 is CASSLASGWDEQFF. J is TRBJ2-1 and V is TRBV7-2. CDR3 length equals 14 residues. The V gene's germline CDR1 is SGHTA and CDR2 FQGNSA.

The chain joins TRBV10-2 to TRBJ2-3. CDR3 size: 14 residues. Germline CDR1 is WSHSY and CDR2 is SAAADI. The CDR3 spells CASSGLLSTDTQYF.

The chain links TRBV5-4 to TRBJ1-2. Germline V CDR1 and CDR2: SGHNT, YYREEE (reference sequence). This CDR3 spans 13 amino acids. The CDR3 loop reads CASSLGGGPYDTF.

J is TRBJ2-1 and V is TRBV10-3; checking the TCRdb D call of TRBD2 is not possible without DNA. Germline V CDR1 and CDR2: ENHRY, SYGVKD. There are 15 residues in the CDR3. CDR3 sequence: CAISENSGSFNEQFF.

V and J are TRBV12-3 or TRBV12-4 and TRBJ1-1; TCRdb indicates TRBD1, and absent DNA this call remains unverified. This CDR3 has 19 residues. CDR3: CASSGTGGGVMWGNFEAFF.

The gene calls are TRBV20-1 and TRBJ2-1; the TCRdb call, TRBD1, lacks DNA for checking. In germline, CDR1 is DFQATT, CDR2 SNEGSKA (reference sequence). The CDR3 is 14 amino acids. CDR3 amino acids: CSADPGGLYHEQFF.

The J gene is TRBJ2-1, the V gene TRBV7-7; TCRdb's D gene call, TRBD2, goes unchecked for lack of DNA. Germline loops: CDR1 SSHAT, CDR2 FNYEAQ (reference sequence). This CDR3 is built from 13 residues. The CDR3 spells CASSPREGAEQFF.

The chain employs TRBV19 and TRBJ2-4; lacking DNA, the TRBD2 call made by TCRdb goes unchecked. CDR1 LNHDA and CDR2 SQIVND come from the germline V gene (reference sequence). The CDR3 is 17 amino acids. CDR3 loop: CASSIPGLADRKHIQYF. Filled out from reference TRBV19 and TRBJ2-4, the complete variable domain reads DGGITQSPKYLFRKEGQNVTLSCEQNLNHDAMYWYRQDPGQGLRLIYYSQIVNDFQKGDIAEGYSVSREKKESFPLTVTSAQKNPTAFYLCASSIPGLADRKHIQYFGAGTRLSVL.

The chain links TRBV7-7 to TRBJ2-3; TCRdb's D call, TRBD2, is unchecked because there is no DNA. Germline V gene data show CDR1 as SSHAT and CDR2 as FNYEAQ (reference sequence). The CDR3 runs 18 residues. CDR3 residues: CASSLQPGLAGSTDTQYF.

The rearrangement joins TRBV6-1 to TRBJ1-3; TCRdb's D call of TRBD1 is untestable without DNA. The CDR3 has 14 residues. The V gene's germline CDR1 is MNHNS and CDR2 SASEGT. The CDR3 region is CASSEAGRGNTIYF.